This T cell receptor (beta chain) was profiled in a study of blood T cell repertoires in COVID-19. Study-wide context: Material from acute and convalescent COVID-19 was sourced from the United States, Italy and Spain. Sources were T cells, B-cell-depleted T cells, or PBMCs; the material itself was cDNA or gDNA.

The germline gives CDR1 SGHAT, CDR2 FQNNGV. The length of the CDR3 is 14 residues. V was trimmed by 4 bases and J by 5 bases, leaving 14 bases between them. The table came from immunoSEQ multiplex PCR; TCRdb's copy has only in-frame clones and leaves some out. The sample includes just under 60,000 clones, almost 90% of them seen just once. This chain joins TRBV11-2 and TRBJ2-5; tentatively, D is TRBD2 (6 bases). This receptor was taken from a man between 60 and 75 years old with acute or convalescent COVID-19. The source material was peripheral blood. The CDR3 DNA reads TGTGCCAGCAGCTCCGGGGGTGGGAGCGAGACCCAGTACTTC. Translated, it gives CASSSGGGSETQYF. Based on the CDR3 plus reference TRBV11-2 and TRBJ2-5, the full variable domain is EAGVAQSPRYKIIEKRQSVAFWCNPISGHATLYWYQQILGQGPKLLIQFQNNGVVDDSQLPKDRFSAERLKGVDSTLKIQPAKLEDSAVYLCASSSGGGSETQYFGPGTRLLVL.